This TCR beta chain was sequenced in a study of blood T cells in healthy people across ages. Comment on this clonotype: The antigen is unknown.

The second PCR ran about 6 to 12 cycles with a sample-barcoded 5' primer and J-beta primers. TCRdb fed the 5' RACE reads into MiXCR, producing one record per CDR3 protein. The sample records approximately 1.5 million distinct CDR3 sequences, roughly 43% being singletons. Healthy individuals of Caucasian origin from Russia, aged roughly 6 to 90, served as donors. Peripheral blood from each donor was collected in a volume of 9.5 to 10 milliliters. V lost 0 bases to trimming and J lost 5 bases, with 15 bases between them. The length of the CDR3 is 15 residues. CDR1 and CDR2 from the germline V gene are SGHKS and YYEKEE (reference sequence). Study results and limitations: As naive T cell percentage varied, TCR beta diversity correlated strongly with it.

The chain recombines TRBV5-5 with TRBJ2-7; D gene unclear. Source material: blood. The sequence came from a woman aged 18 to 35 in good health. CDR3 nucleotides: TGTGCCAGCAGCTTGGATTCCGGTCTTGGGAACGAGCAGTACTTC. This codes for CASSLDSGLGNEQYF.